Below, one T cell receptor beta chain is given with its context. No antigen is known for it. These data originate in a study of CD4 T cells in relation to SARS-CoV-2 and coronaviruses. Profiled with immunoSEQ multiplex PCR; TCRdb holds only in-frame clones, not every one. The data contain about 36,000 clones, about 86% of them seen just once; the ten biggest clones take up 6% to 8%. CDR1 and CDR2 from the germline V gene are LGHDT and YNNKEL (reference sequence). The CDR3 consists of 13 residues. Trimming took 1 base from V and 8 from J, leaving 9 bases between them. The specimen sequenced was naive CD4+ T cells from PBMCs, cultured in vitro. The subset was: naive CD4+ T cells isolated by negative enrichment. This TCR was recovered from an adult with COVID-19. The V call is TRBV3-1 (or the pseudogene TRBV3-2), the J call TRBJ1-3; no clear D gene. The CDR3 region has the DNA TGTGCCAGCAGCCAAGGGGAGGGATACACCATATATTTT. Protein: CASSQGEGYTIYF.